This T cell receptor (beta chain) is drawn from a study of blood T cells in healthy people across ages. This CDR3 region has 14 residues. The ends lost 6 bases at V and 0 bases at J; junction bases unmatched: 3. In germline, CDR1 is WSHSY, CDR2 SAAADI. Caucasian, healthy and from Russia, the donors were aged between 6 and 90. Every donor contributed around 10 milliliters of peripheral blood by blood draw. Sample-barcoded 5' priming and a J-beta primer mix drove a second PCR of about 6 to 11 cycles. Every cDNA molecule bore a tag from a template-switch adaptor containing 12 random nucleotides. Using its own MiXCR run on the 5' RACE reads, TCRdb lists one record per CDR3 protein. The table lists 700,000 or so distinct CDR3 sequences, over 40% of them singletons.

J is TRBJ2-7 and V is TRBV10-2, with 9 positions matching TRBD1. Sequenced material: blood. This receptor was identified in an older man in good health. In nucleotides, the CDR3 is TGCGCCAGCAGGGTGGGACAGGGCTCCTACGAGCAGTACTTC. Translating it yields CASRVGQGSYEQYF.